The 20 T cell receptor beta chains below all came from one sample that was sequenced in a study of T cell responses to AZD1222 COVID-19 vaccine (dated by TCRdb to 2020 to 2023). The library was built by means of the immunoSEQ multiplex PCR assay. TCRdb mirrors the immuneACCESS table, restricted to in-frame sequences. Some clones are absent from its copies; in checked studies, under half trace to an unresolved V gene, and the reason for the others is unknown. Recorded for this sample are over 60,000 clones; about four fifths of them occurred a single time. Over 20% of the sample is in the top ten clones. The sample's time point label is to be understood as: baseline before first vaccination. The treatment or condition label, read with the paper, signifies: meningococcal conjugate vaccine given as trial control. Source: peripheral blood, taken on day 0 of MenACWY control vaccination. These receptors all stem from an adult in good health.

This sequence joins TRBV30 and TRBJ1-4; D is possibly TRBD1 (5 bases). With 0 bases removed from V and 8 bases from J, the gap between germline ends came to 13 bases. Germline lookup yields CDR1 GTSNPN and CDR2 SVGIG (reference sequence). CDR3 length: 14 amino acids. Written as DNA, the CDR3 is TGTGCCTGGAGTGTTGGGGGGAGCGGAGAAAAACTGTTTTTT. Translated: CAWSVGGSGEKLFF.

This clone was seen a handful of times. J is TRBJ2-1 and V is TRBV5-1, with a weak D call TRBD1 (5 bases). V gave up 1 base and J gave up 0 bases, with 8 bases separating them. Germline loops: CDR1 SGHRS, CDR2 YFSETQ. The CDR3 runs to 15 residues. The CDR3 here is CASSLRQSSYNEQFF. The CDR3 coding sequence is TGCGCCAGCAGCTTGAGACAGAGCTCCTACAATGAGCAGTTCTTC.

This clone is medium-sized (0.01 to 0.1%) within its sample. The chain is built from TRBV7-8 and TRBJ1-3; weak D call: TRBD1 (5 bases). Trimming took 2 bases from V and 0 from J, leaving 11 bases between them. Germline assignment: CDR1 SGHVS and CDR2 FQNEAQ. CDR3 length: 16 amino acids. DNA of the CDR3: TGTGCCAGCAGCTTACTGACAGTGAACTCTGGAAACACCATATATTTT. Translating it yields CASSLLTVNSGNTIYF. The whole variable domain, filled in from reference TRBV7-8 and TRBJ1-3, reads GAGVSQSPRYKVAKRGQDVALRCDPISGHVSLFWYQQALGQGPEFLTYFQNEAQLDKSGLPSDRFFAERPEGSVSTLKIQRTQQEDSAVYLCASSLLTVNSGNTIYFGEGSWLTVV.

The V and J genes are TRBV10-3 and TRBJ1-5; D unclear. Germline loops: CDR1 ENHRY, CDR2 SYGVKD. The CDR3 has 16 residues. Trimming removed 4 bases from V and 3 bases from J, with 16 bases in between. The CDR3 DNA is TGTGCCATCAGTGCAAACGGGATCCAGCCCAATCAGCCCCAGCATTTT. Encoded protein: CAISANGIQPNQPQHF.

Notes on this clone: The same CDR3 can be traced to other DNA sequences in this sample. This rearrangement joins TRBV2 to TRBJ2-6; no clear D. This CDR3 is built from 13 residues. The germline V gene has CDR1 SNHLY and CDR2 FYNNEI. V gave up 6 bases and J gave up 1 base, with 4 bases separating them. The chain's CDR3 is CASRGSGANVLTF. The CDR3 nucleotides are TGTGCCAGCAGGGGGTCTGGGGCCAACGTCCTGACTTTC.

This chain links TRBV7-6 with TRBJ1-3, with D possibly TRBD1 on 5 matching bases. This CDR3 is built from 14 residues. V shed 6 bases and J shed 3 bases, with 12 bases lying between them. Per germline, CDR1 SGHVS and CDR2 FNYEAQ. The CDR3 DNA follows: TGTGCCAGCAGTGTTGGGGCTGATGGAAACACCATATATTTT. Translating it yields CASSVGADGNTIYF.

This clone was counted only a few times. This chain joins TRBV5-1 and TRBJ1-1, with TRBD1 identical over 8 bases. Germline trimming cut 5 bases from V and 1 base from J; bases unmatched to any gene: 7. Germline CDR1 is SGHRS and CDR2 is YFSETQ. This CDR3 spans 15 amino acids. The CDR3, as DNA: TGCGCCAGCAGTATTGGGGACAGGCAGAACACTGAAGCTTTCTTT. Its translation: CASSIGDRQNTEAFF.

The chain carries TRBV5-6 and TRBJ1-2; D is undetermined. The ends were cut back, 4 bases at V and 4 bases at J, with 14 bases in the middle. The CDR3 spans 14 residues. CDR1 SGHDT and CDR2 YYEEEE come from the germline V gene. The DNA of the CDR3 is TGTGCCAGCAGCCCGGGCCCAGCCTTCTATGGCTACACCTTC. Protein sequence: CASSPGPAFYGYTF.

V gene TRBV4-2 combines with J gene TRBJ2-7; D tentatively fits TRBD1 or TRBD2 (6 bases each). In germline, CDR1 is LGHNA, CDR2 YNFKEQ. Trimming removed 1 base at V and 3 bases at J, with 13 bases between. CDR3 length: 15 residues. This chain's CDR3 is CASSQAAGQDYEQYF. The CDR3, as DNA: TGTGCCAGCAGCCAAGCCGCGGGACAAGACTACGAGCAGTACTTC.

The chain couples TRBV28 to TRBJ1-1, with D perhaps TRBD1 (6 bases). The length of the CDR3 is 13 residues. The V gene's germline CDR1 is MDHEN and CDR2 SYDVKM. V lost 7 bases, J lost 5 bases, and 14 bases lay in between. The CDR3 protein is CASTTGGFTEAFF. The CDR3, as DNA: TGTGCCAGCACAACCGGGGGCTTTACTGAAGCTTTCTTT.

This chain's CDR3 is CASSYVGYEQYF. The CDR3 DNA is TGTGCCAGCAGTTACGTGGGCTACGAGCAGTACTTC. The V and J genes are TRBV6-2 or TRBV6-3 and TRBJ2-7; D ambiguous. Trimming pared 2 bases from V and 3 bases from J, leaving 5 bases between. The germline V gene has CDR1 MNHEY and CDR2 SVGEGT. The CDR3 covers 12 residues.

The CDR3 region is CSDQTSTDTQYF. CDR3 nucleotide sequence: TGCAGCGACCAGACTAGCACAGATACGCAGTATTTT. This chain links TRBV29-1 with TRBJ2-3; no clear D gene. The V gene's germline CDR1 is SQVTM and CDR2 ANQGSEA. The ends were cut back, 7 bases at V and 0 bases at J, with 8 bases in the middle. The CDR3 spans 12 residues.

The rearrangement links TRBV28 to TRBJ1-5, with 7 bases fitting TRBD1. V trimming: 6 bases; J trimming: 2 bases; junction bases outside the gene matches: 10. Germline lookup yields CDR1 MDHEN and CDR2 SYDVKM. CDR3 length: 16 amino acids. CDR3: CASRPAGGWRNQPQHF. DNA for the CDR3: TGTGCCAGCAGGCCTGCAGGGGGATGGCGCAATCAGCCCCAGCATTTT.

The chain recombines TRBV30 with TRBJ2-4, with 11 bases that match TRBD1. Germline lookup yields CDR1 GTSNPN and CDR2 SVGIG (reference sequence). V dropped 2 bases and J dropped 9; count of bases not matched to a gene: 12. The CDR3 is made up of 16 amino acids. The CDR3 sequence: CAWSPGTGGVISIQYF. The CDR3 DNA is TGTGCCTGGAGTCCGGGGACAGGGGGGGTGATAAGCATTCAGTACTTC.

The rearrangement links TRBV2 to TRBJ1-1, with D possibly being TRBD1 (5 bases). The CDR3 spans 13 residues. Germline CDR1 and CDR2: SNHLY and FYNNEI. Trimming stripped 6 bases from V and 0 bases from J, with 8 bases between. This chain's CDR3 is CASRGRLNTEAFF. In DNA, the CDR3 is TGTGCCAGCAGGGGACGGTTGAACACTGAAGCTTTCTTT.

This clone has just one count. The genes are TRBV30 and TRBJ1-6; 10 bases map to TRBD1. Germline-derived CDR1 and CDR2 are GTSNPN and SVGIG (reference sequence). With V trimmed by 2 bases and J by 5 bases, 9 bases remained unmatched. The CDR3 has 17 residues. CDR3: CAWSWRGQGKNNSPLHF. The CDR3 nucleotides read TGTGCCTGGAGTTGGCGGGGACAGGGGAAGAATAATTCACCCCTCCACTTT.

This chain uses TRBV7-2 with TRBJ1-2; TRBD1 is a possible D gene (6 bases). Germline CDR1 and CDR2: SGHTA and FQGNSA. V gave up 5 bases and J gave up 3 bases, with 16 bases separating them. The CDR3 spans 15 residues. The CDR3 region has the DNA TGTGCCAGCAGCCCTCAGGGGTGGAATGACTATGGCTACACCTTC. This encodes CASSPQGWNDYGYTF. Using reference TRBV7-2 and TRBJ1-2 for the parts outside the CDR3, the full variable domain is GAGVSQSPSNKVTEKGKDVELRCDPISGHTALYWYRQSLGQGLEFLIYFQGNSAPDKSGLPSDRFSAERTGGSVSTLTIQRTQQEDSAVYLCASSPQGWNDYGYTFGSGTRLTVV.

The V gene is TRBV19, the J gene TRBJ2-2; 12 bases agree with TRBD2. The V gene end was trimmed by 7 bases and the J gene end by 5 bases; junction bases not matched to a gene: 8. The CDR3 consists of 16 residues. The germline V gene has CDR1 LNHDA and CDR2 SQIVND (reference sequence). The CDR3 loop is CASTRPSGGVTGELFF. CDR3 bases: TGTGCCAGTACTCGCCCTAGCGGGGGGGTTACCGGGGAGCTGTTTTTT.

The chain recombines TRBV28 with TRBJ2-5; D is unresolved. V was clipped by 8 bases and J by 2 bases, with 15 bases between them. The CDR3 is 14 amino acids. In germline, CDR1 is MDHEN, CDR2 SYDVKM. CDR3 sequence: CASGDTVRQETQYF. CDR3 in DNA: TGTGCCAGCGGCGACACCGTCCGGCAAGAGACCCAGTACTTC.

This clone was picked up one time. The chain carries TRBV21-1 and TRBJ1-1; TRBD1 reflects the table's D call only, with no check against the DNA. TRBV21-1 is listed as a pseudogene. The CDR3 loop spans 17 amino acids. This CDR3 reads CASSKTLHQTFTGDPAF. The CDR3 DNA sequence: TGTGCCAGCAGCAAAACCCTCCACCAAACCTTCACAGGGGACCCCGCTTTT.